The 20 T cell receptor beta chains reported below all come from one sample, sequenced in a study of tumor-infiltrating lymphocytes in primary liver carcinoma. With around 500 ng total RNA as template and a constant-region primer, TCR beta cDNA was made. Library construction for TCR beta comprised three nested multiplex PCR rounds performed with slightly modified ARM-PCR. TRBV1-TRBV30 forward primers and a C-beta reverse primer were used in the first two PCR rounds, which each ran for 9 to 10 cycles. TCRdb ran MiXCR on the multiplex PCR reads and lists one entry per CDR3 protein. The sample shows 200,000 or so distinct CDR3 sequences, roughly 61% of them seen only once. Unsorted whole blood supplied the RNA, and germline DNA was extracted too. Sequencing used peripheral blood. All receptors derive from a woman aged 55-70 years with primary liver carcinoma and hepatitis B virus infection.

A remark on this clonotype: This may arise from a read error, as a much more abundant clone is one base away. CDR3 bases: TGCAACGTTGAAATTTCCGGGGAGCTGTTTTTT. Translating it yields CNVEISGELFF. This chain connects TRBV29-1 to TRBJ2-2; no definite D call. Per the germline V gene, CDR1 is SQVTM and CDR2 is ANQGSEA. This CDR3 has 11 residues.

This clonotype was observed a few times. This rearrangement joins TRBV28 to TRBJ1-1, with D tentatively TRBD1 (6 bases). The CDR3 totals 15 residues. V was pared by 7 bases and J by 1 base, with 16 bases between. Per germline, CDR1 MDHEN and CDR2 SYDVKM. The CDR3 protein is CASIGPGQGNTEAFF. In DNA form, the CDR3 reads TGTGCCAGCATTGGTCCGGGACAAGGGAACACTGAAGCTTTCTTT.

This clonotype appeared many times. The chain links TRBV5-4 to TRBJ2-7, with TRBD1 matching over 11 bases. Germline CDR1 reads SGHNT; CDR2 reads YYREEE (reference sequence). The CDR3 has 15 residues. J gave up 5 bases and V 4 bases, and 8 bases lay outside the gene matches. The CDR3 DNA follows: TGTGCCAGCAGCCACCCGGGACAGGGGGGGAACGAGCAGTACTTC. It yields the protein CASSHPGQGGNEQYF. The entire variable domain, with the rest obtained from reference TRBV5-4 and TRBJ2-7, is as follows: ETGVTQSPTHLIKTRGQQVTLRCSSQSGHNTVSWYQQALGQGPQFIFQYYREEENGRGNFPPRFSGLQFPNYSSELNVNALELDDSALYLCASSHPGQGGNEQYFGPGTRLTVT.

The chain carries TRBV6-5 and TRBJ2-4, with unresolved D. Germline values: CDR1 MNHEY, CDR2 SVGAGI. Trimming stripped 11 bases from V and 0 bases from J, with 14 bases between. CDR3 length: 14 amino acids. The CDR3 DNA is TGTGCCTGCCTAAGAAGTGCAGCCAAAAACATTCAGTACTTC. Its protein product is CACLRSAAKNIQYF.

To note about this clonotype: Since the CDR3 does not end with the conserved phenylalanine or tryptophan, this likely comes from a read error. V is TRBV6-2 or TRBV6-3 and J is TRBJ1-1; D unresolved. The CDR3 is 13 residues long. CDR1 is MNHEY, CDR2 SVGEGT, per germline. The CDR3 DNA reads as TGTGCCACCAGTCCTCAGCATAACACTGAAGCTTTCCTT. This sequence encodes CATSPQHNTEAFL.

Comments on this clonotype: A clone one base away is much larger, so this may be a read error. V and J are TRBV12-3 or TRBV12-4 and TRBJ1-1; tentatively, D is TRBD1 (5 bases). The length of the CDR3 is 14 residues. The chain's CDR3 is CASSLRWGGTEALF. The CDR3 bases are TGTGCCAGCAGTTTAAGATGGGGAGGGACTGAAGCTCTCTTT.

In its sample, this clonotype was seen a few times. V is TRBV5-1 and J is TRBJ1-1; D uncertain. V lost 0 bases, J lost 1 base, and 7 bases lay in between. The CDR3 covers 14 residues. Germline values: CDR1 SGHRS, CDR2 YFSETQ. The CDR3 reads CASSLVGENTEAFF. The CDR3, as DNA: TGCGCCAGCAGCTTGGTTGGGGAGAACACTGAAGCTTTCTTT.

Of note for this clonotype: One junction end disagrees with the germline gene, perhaps due to a read error. This chain uses TRBV11-3 with TRBJ2-3, with a tentative D call TRBD2 (5 bases). Germline CDR1 reads SGHNT; CDR2 reads YENEEA. This CDR3 has 11 residues. CDR3 in DNA: TGTACCAGCAGCTTACTGGAGGAGGAGTATTTT. Encoded protein: CTSSLLEEEYF.

Concerning this clonotype: A read error may account for a junction end that differs from germline. The chain has TRBV14 and TRBJ2-3, with D uncertain. This CDR3 has 14 residues. Germline V gene lookup returns CDR1 SGHDN and CDR2 FVKESK. The CDR3 DNA follows: TGCACCAGCAGCCAAGATGTCGGCACTGATACGCAGTATTTT. This codes for CTSSQDVGTDTQYF.

This chain links TRBV12-3 or TRBV12-4 with TRBJ2-3, with 7 positions matching TRBD1. Losses at the gene ends were 6 bases for V and 1 base for J; bases not matched to a gene: 4. There are 14 residues in the CDR3. The CDR3 spells CASRVTGGTDTQYF. DNA for the CDR3: TGTGCCAGCAGGGTAACAGGGGGCACAGATACGCAGTATTTT.

This clonotype was counted a few times. This chain connects TRBV28 to TRBJ2-5, with D possibly being TRBD1 or TRBD2 (5 bases each). V dropped 3 bases and J dropped 2 bases, with 10 bases sitting between them. The CDR3 consists of 14 residues. Germline V gives CDR1 MDHEN, CDR2 SYDVKM. The CDR3 loop is CASSFTGLQETQYF. Here the CDR3 DNA reads TGTGCCAGCAGTTTTACGGGGCTACAAGAGACCCAGTACTTC.

As to this clonotype: A read error is possible here, since a much larger clone lies one base away. The rearrangement links TRBV12-3 or TRBV12-4 to TRBJ2-6; TRBD1 might be the D (5 bases). The CDR3 has 16 amino acids. The DNA for the CDR3 is TGTGCCAGCAGCTCCCCCCGGCGTTCTGGGGCCAACGTCCTGGCTTTC. It is translated as CASSSPRRSGANVLAF.

This chain uses TRBV7-9 with TRBJ2-7; TRBD2 matches 7 bases. Trimming took 5 bases from V and 3 from J; bases not matched to a gene: 4. CDR1 is SEHNR, CDR2 FQNEAQ, per germline (reference sequence). This CDR3 spans 13 amino acids. CDR3 in amino acids: CASSPGGGYEQYF. In DNA, the CDR3 is TGTGCCAGCAGCCCTGGGGGGGGCTACGAGCAGTACTTC.

Remarks on this clonotype: The germline gene is not matched at one end of the junction; a read error may be the cause. The V and J genes are TRBV6-5 and TRBJ1-2; maybe TRBD1 (5 bases). There are 14 residues in the CDR3. Germline-derived CDR1 and CDR2 are MNHEY and SVGAGI. The CDR3 DNA reads TGTGCCAGCACCCTTGGGGGGGGTAACTATGGCAACACCTTC. As protein: CASTLGGGNYGNTF.

The rearrangement links TRBV28 to TRBJ1-5, with D perhaps matching TRBD1 (6 bases). V gave up 10 bases and J gave up 3 bases, with 13 bases separating them. Germline CDR1 and CDR2: MDHEN and SYDVKM. This CDR3 spans 13 amino acids. The CDR3 protein is CATADSYNQPQHF. CDR3 nucleotide sequence: TGTGCCACTGCGGACAGCTACAATCAGCCCCAGCATTTT.

Comments on this clonotype: One end of the junction fails to match germline, which may point to a read error. CDR3 DNA: TGCGCCAGTAGCCAAGATAGTACCGGGACAGGGTGGTACGAGGAGTACTTC. Translating gives CASSQDSTGTGWYEEYF. The chain joins TRBV4-1 to TRBJ2-7, with TRBD1 matching over 9 bases. The CDR3 spans 17 residues. The germline V gene encodes CDR1 MGHRA and CDR2 YSYEKL.

To note about this clonotype: Compared with germline, one end of the junction differs, possibly owing to a read error. The chain has TRBV6-6 and TRBJ1-1; D remains unclear. There are 13 residues in the CDR3. Germline values: CDR1 MNHNY, CDR2 SVGAGI (reference sequence). The DNA for the CDR3 is TGTGTCAGCAGTTCCACGGACGCATATGAAGCTTTCTTT. This codes for CVSSSTDAYEAFF.

In regard to this clonotype: A much larger clone differs from this one at a single base, so this may be a read error. The CDR3 loop is CPSSYDRLENQPQHF. CDR3 nucleotides: TGTCCCAGCAGTTACGATCGGTTAGAGAATCAGCCCCAGCATTTT. The chain employs TRBV6-6 and TRBJ1-5, with unresolved D. The CDR3 runs to 15 residues. Germline V gives CDR1 MNHNY, CDR2 SVGAGI (reference sequence).

V usage is TRBV29-1 and J usage is TRBJ2-3, with D tentatively TRBD1 (5 bases). V dropped 4 bases and J dropped 5 bases, with 10 bases sitting between them. The V gene's germline CDR1 is SQVTM and CDR2 ANQGSEA. The CDR3 runs to 12 residues. The CDR3 protein is CSVGGGQDTQYF. The CDR3 coding sequence is TGCAGCGTTGGAGGCGGACAAGATACGCAGTATTTT.

The chain carries TRBV29-1 and TRBJ1-2; tentatively, D is TRBD1 (5 bases). The length of the CDR3 is 16 residues. Trimming pared 8 bases from V and 0 bases from J, leaving 22 bases between. CDR1 and CDR2 from the germline V gene are SQVTM and ANQGSEA. This CDR3 reads CSLGGEGTVANYGYTF. The CDR3 nucleotides read TGCAGCCTTGGAGGGGAGGGGACCGTGGCTAACTATGGCTACACCTTC.